This entry is about one TCR beta chain. The record originates from a study of CD8+ T cells in alopecia areata. Noted treatment: oral pan-JAK inhibitor, 5-10 mg twice daily. Extracted from the samples, RNA was reverse transcribed into cDNA to serve as the sequencing template. Profiled with immunoSEQ multiplex PCR; TCRdb holds only in-frame clones, not every one. The profile shows roughly 180,000 clones, approximately 50% of them singletons. CDR1 MNHEY and CDR2 SVGAGI come from the germline V gene. V was clipped by 7 bases and J by 6 bases, with 12 bases between them. CDR3 length: 13 residues. This rearrangement joins TRBV6-5 to TRBJ2-2; no definite D call. Sequencing was performed on CD8+ T cells sorted from blood, taken at week 52, from a patient treated with tofacitinib. This clonotype was obtained from a human donor with alopecia areata. As DNA, the CDR3 is TGTGCCAGCACCCCCTTGGATTCCGGGGAGCTGTTTTTT. This encodes CASTPLDSGELFF.